These T cell receptor beta chains were read from a single sample in a study of OX40 agonist ivuxolimab in advanced cancers. Some clones are missing from TCRdb's copy, which holds only in-frame ones; the method was immunoSEQ multiplex PCR. The sample records approximately 6,000 clones, around 80% being singletons. The source was CD4+ or CD8+ T cells sorted from blood, collected in a trial of the OX40 agonist ivuxolimab. These receptor sequences come from an adult with an advanced solid tumor such as melanoma, head and neck, liver or kidney cancer. Each CDR3 is given with its conserved first and last residue. A D gene is named only where the DNA matches it firmly.

CDR3 protein: CASSTGHLGANVLTF
J gene: TRBJ2-6
D gene: NA
V gene: TRBV6-6

CDR3 protein: CASSQDLGNQPQHF
J gene: TRBJ1-5
D gene: NA
V gene: TRBV4-1

CDR3 protein: CASSTPEGWHSPLHF
J gene: TRBJ1-6
D gene: NA
V gene: TRBV7-2

CDR3 protein: CASSLGYGTINTGELFF
J gene: TRBJ2-2
D gene: NA
V gene: TRBV7-6

CDR3 protein: CASSFVPTSGKETQYF
J gene: TRBJ2-5
D gene: TRBD2
V gene: TRBV7-8

CDR3 protein: CASSLETSGRGEQFF
J gene: TRBJ2-1
D gene: TRBD2
V gene: TRBV5-4

CDR3 protein: CASSKVGQKNTEAFF
J gene: TRBJ1-1
D gene: NA
V gene: TRBV21-1

CDR3 protein: CAISVTGVSNYGYTF
J gene: TRBJ1-2
D gene: TRBD1
V gene: TRBV10-3

CDR3 protein: CASSKAVNTEAFF
J gene: TRBJ1-1
D gene: NA
V gene: TRBV19

CDR3 protein: CAISGQGSLYGYTF
J gene: TRBJ1-2
D gene: TRBD1
V gene: TRBV10-3

CDR3 protein: CASSYPASGEYNEQFF
J gene: TRBJ2-1
D gene: TRBD2
V gene: TRBV6-6

CDR3 protein: CASSLRADREYAGELFF
J gene: TRBJ2-2
D gene: TRBD1
V gene: TRBV11-3

CDR3 protein: CASSPVGGLTGELFF
J gene: TRBJ2-2
D gene: TRBD1
V gene: TRBV11-3

CDR3 protein: CASSQVGTANTGELFF
J gene: TRBJ2-2
D gene: NA
V gene: TRBV4-3

CDR3 protein: CASSPTSGGSYEQYF
J gene: NA
D gene: TRBD2
V gene: TRBV7-8

CDR3 protein: CASSESGGPTYEQYF
J gene: TRBJ2-7
D gene: TRBD2
V gene: TRBV9

CDR3 protein: CASSVGGPKGGQYF
J gene: TRBJ2-3
D gene: NA
V gene: TRBV9

CDR3 protein: CAISDREDNEQFF
J gene: TRBJ2-1
D gene: NA
V gene: TRBV10-3

CDR3 protein: CASSLGGAGWSNQPQHF
J gene: TRBJ1-5
D gene: NA
V gene: TRBV7-4

CDR3 protein: CASSPRDRGYTDTQYF
J gene: TRBJ2-3
D gene: TRBD1
V gene: TRBV9

CDR3 protein: CASRYGELFF
J gene: TRBJ2-2
D gene: NA
V gene: TRBV6-1

CDR3 protein: CASSQEKGGREQFF
J gene: TRBJ2-1
D gene: NA
V gene: TRBV4-1

CDR3 protein: CASSHGGGATGELFF
J gene: TRBJ2-2
D gene: NA
V gene: TRBV5-5

CDR3 protein: CASSFGGGGTEAFF
J gene: TRBJ1-1
D gene: NA
V gene: TRBV27

CDR3 protein: CASSLTGEGNTIYF
J gene: TRBJ1-3
D gene: NA
V gene: TRBV7-3

CDR3 protein: CAWSRDSSTDTQYF
J gene: TRBJ2-3
D gene: TRBD1
V gene: TRBV30

CDR3 protein: CASSLQGTQYEQYF
J gene: TRBJ2-7
D gene: NA
V gene: TRBV5-6

CDR3 protein: CASRAGEADTQYF
J gene: TRBJ2-3
D gene: NA
V gene: TRBV6-1

CDR3 protein: CASSLELAGGKDTQYF
J gene: TRBJ2-3
D gene: TRBD2
V gene: TRBV5-1

CDR3 protein: CAISDPREFRGDTIYF
J gene: TRBJ1-3
D gene: NA
V gene: TRBV10-3

CDR3 protein: CASSKQDHENEQFF
J gene: TRBJ2-1
D gene: NA
V gene: TRBV5-1

CDR3 protein: CASSRGSTQYF
J gene: TRBJ2-3
D gene: NA
V gene: TRBV11-2

CDR3 protein: CASSVPTSGGVREQFF
J gene: TRBJ2-1
D gene: TRBD2
V gene: TRBV9